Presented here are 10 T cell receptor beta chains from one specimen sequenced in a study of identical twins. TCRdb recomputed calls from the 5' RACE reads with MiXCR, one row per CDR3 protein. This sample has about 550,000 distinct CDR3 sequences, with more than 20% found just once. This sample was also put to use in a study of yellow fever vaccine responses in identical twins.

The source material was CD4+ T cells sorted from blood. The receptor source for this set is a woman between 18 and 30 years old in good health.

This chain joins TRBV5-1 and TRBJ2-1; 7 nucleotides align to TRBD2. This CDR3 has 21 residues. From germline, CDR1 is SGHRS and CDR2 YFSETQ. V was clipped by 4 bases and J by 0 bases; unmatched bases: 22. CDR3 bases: TGCGCCAGCAGCAACACCGAAACTAGCGTCCCAGGAATTAGCTCCTACAATGAGCAGTTCTTC. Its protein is CASSNTETSVPGISSYNEQFF.

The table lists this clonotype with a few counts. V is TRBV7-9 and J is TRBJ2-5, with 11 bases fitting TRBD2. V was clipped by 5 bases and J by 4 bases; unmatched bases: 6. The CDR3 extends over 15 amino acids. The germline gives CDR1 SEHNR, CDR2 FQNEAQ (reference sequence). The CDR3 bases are TGTGCCAGCAGCGAGACTAGCGGGAACCGAGAGACCCAGTACTTC. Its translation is CASSETSGNRETQYF.

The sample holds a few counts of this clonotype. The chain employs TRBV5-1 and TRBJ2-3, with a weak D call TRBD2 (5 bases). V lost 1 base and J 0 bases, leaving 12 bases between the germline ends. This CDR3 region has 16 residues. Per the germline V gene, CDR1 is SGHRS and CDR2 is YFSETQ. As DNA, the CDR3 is TGCGCCAGCAGCTTGTCACTAGACTCTAGCACAGATACGCAGTATTTT. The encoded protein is CASSLSLDSSTDTQYF.

DNA of the CDR3: TGTGCCAGCAGTTTAGATAGGACTAGCGGGAGGGCCACCGGGGAGCTGTTTTTT. Amino acids: CASSLDRTSGRATGELFF. The V call is TRBV12-3 or TRBV12-4, the J call TRBJ2-2; TRBD2 agrees at 15 bases. V shed 1 base and J 4 bases; nucleotides not matched to a gene: 4. There are 18 residues in the CDR3.

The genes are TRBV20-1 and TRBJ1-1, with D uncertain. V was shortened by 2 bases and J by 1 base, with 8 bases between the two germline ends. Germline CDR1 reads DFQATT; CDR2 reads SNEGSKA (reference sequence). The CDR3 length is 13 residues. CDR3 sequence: CSARYPGNTEAFF. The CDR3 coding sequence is TGCAGTGCTAGATACCCCGGGAACACTGAAGCTTTCTTT.

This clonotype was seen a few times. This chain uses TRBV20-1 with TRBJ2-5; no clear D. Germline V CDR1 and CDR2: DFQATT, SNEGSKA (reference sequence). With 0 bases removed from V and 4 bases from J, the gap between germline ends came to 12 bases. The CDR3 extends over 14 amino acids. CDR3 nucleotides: TGCAGTGCTAGAGATCTATTGGGCGGAGAGACCCAGTACTTC. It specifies CSARDLLGGETQYF.

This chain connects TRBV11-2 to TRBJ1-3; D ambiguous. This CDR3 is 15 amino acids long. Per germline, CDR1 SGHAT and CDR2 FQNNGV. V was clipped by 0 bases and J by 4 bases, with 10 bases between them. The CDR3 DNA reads TGTGCCAGCAGCTTAGAAGTAGGCAGGGGAAACACCATATATTTT. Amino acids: CASSLEVGRGNTIYF.

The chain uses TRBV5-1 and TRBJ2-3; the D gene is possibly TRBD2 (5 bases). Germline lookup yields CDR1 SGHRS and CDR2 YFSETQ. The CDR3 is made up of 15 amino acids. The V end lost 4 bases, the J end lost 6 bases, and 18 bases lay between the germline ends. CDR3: CASSLQTGWRDTQYF. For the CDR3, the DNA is TGCGCCAGCAGCCTGCAGACGGGGTGGAGGGATACGCAGTATTTT.

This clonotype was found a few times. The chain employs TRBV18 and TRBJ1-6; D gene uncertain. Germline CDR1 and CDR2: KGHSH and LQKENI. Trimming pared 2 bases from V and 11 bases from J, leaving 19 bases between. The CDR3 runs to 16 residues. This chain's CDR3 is CASSPEGPGLAAPLHF. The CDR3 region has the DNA TGTGCCAGCTCACCAGAAGGTCCAGGACTTGCGGCACCCCTCCACTTT.

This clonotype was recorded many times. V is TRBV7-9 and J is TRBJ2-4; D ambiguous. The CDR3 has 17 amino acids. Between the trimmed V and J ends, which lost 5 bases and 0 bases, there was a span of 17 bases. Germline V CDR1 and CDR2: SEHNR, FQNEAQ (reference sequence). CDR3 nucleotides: TGTGCCAGCAGCGATGGGCTTAGGGCACTAGCCAAAAACATTCAGTACTTC. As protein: CASSDGLRALAKNIQYF. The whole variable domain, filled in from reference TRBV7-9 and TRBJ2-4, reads DTGVSQNPRHKITKRGQNVTFRCDPISEHNRLYWYRQTLGQGPEFLTYFQNEAQLEKSRLLSDRFSAERPKGSFSTLEIQRTEQGDSAMYLCASSDGLRALAKNIQYFGAGTRLSVL.